This TCR beta chain appears in the sequencing data of a study of T cell responses to AZD1222 COVID-19 vaccine. Germline values: CDR1 SGHAT, CDR2 FQNNGV. Trimming stripped 1 base from V and 4 bases from J, with 14 bases between. The CDR3 extends over 16 amino acids. The data were produced by immunoSEQ multiplex PCR, yet TCRdb's version contains in-frame clones alone and is incomplete. The data contain approximately 150,000 clones, about 90% of them seen just once; the ten biggest clones take up 1.6%. Material: peripheral blood, obtained 28 days after the second AZD1222 dose. This TCR derives from an adult who received the AZD1222 COVID-19 vaccine. The chain has TRBV11-2 and TRBJ1-3, with D possibly TRBD1 on 5 matching bases. The CDR3 sequence is CASSLGPGTSGNTIYF. For the CDR3, the DNA is TGTGCCAGCAGCTTAGGCCCGGGGACTTCGGGAAACACCATATATTTT.